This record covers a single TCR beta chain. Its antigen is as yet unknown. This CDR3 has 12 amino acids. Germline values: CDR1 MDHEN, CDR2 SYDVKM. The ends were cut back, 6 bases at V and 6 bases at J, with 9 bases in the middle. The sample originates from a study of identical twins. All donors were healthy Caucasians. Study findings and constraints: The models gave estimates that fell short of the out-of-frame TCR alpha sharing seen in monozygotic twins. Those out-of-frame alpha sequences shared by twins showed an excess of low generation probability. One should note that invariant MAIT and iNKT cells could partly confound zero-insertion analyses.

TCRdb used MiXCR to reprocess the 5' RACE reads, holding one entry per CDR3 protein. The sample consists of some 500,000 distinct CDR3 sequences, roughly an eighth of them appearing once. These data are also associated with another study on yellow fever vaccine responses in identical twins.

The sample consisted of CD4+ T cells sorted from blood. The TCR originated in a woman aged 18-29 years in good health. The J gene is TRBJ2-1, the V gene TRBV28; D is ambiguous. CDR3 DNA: TGTGCCAGCAGCACTTACAGCAATGAGCAGTTCTTC. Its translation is CASSTYSNEQFF.